This T cell receptor beta chain appears in the sequencing data of a study of OX40 agonist ivuxolimab in advanced cancers. Clones were read by immunoSEQ multiplex PCR, and TCRdb kept only the in-frame ones, dropping some. The sample contains 64,000 or so clones, 83% of which appear only once. CDR3 size: 18 residues. Trimming at V came to 0 bases and at J to 2 bases, leaving 7 bases not matched to a gene. Per the germline V gene, CDR1 is SGHTS and CDR2 is YDEGEE. The sequence came from an adult with an advanced solid tumor such as melanoma, head and neck, liver or kidney cancer. The input for sequencing was CD4+ or CD8+ T cells sorted from blood, taken in a trial of the OX40 agonist ivuxolimab. This sequence joins TRBV5-8 and TRBJ2-1, with 11 bases lining up with TRBD2. The CDR3 DNA reads TGTGCCAGCAGCTTGGCCGGAACTAGCGGGGGCCCCTACAATGAGCAGTTCTTC. It encodes CASSLAGTSGGPYNEQFF. The complete variable domain, with remaining parts taken from reference TRBV5-8 and TRBJ2-1, reads EAGVTQSPTHLIKTRGQQATLRCSPISGHTSVYWYQQALGLGLQFLLWYDEGEERNRGNFPPRFSGRQFPNYSSELNVNALELEDSALYLCASSLAGTSGGPYNEQFFGPGTRLTVL.